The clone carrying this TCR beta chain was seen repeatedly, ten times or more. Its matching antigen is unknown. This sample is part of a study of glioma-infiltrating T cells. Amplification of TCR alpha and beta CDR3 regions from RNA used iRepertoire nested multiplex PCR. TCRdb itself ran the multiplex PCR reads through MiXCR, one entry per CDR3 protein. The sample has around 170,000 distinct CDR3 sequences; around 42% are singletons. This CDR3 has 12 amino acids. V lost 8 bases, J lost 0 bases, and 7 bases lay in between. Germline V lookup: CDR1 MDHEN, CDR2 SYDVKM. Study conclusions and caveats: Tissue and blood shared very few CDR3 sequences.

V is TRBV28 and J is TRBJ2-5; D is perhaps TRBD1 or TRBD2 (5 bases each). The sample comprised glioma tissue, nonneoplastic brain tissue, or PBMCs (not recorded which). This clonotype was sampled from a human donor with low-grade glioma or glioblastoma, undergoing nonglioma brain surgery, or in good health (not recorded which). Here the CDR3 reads CASEGNQETQYF. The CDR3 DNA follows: TGTGCCAGCGAGGGGAACCAAGAGACCCAGTACTTC.